This entry is about one T cell receptor beta chain. Original processing methods: Amplification of reference gene primers provided the estimated nucleated cell counts. Profiling relied on immunoSEQ multiplex PCR, and the TCRdb table lists in-frame clones only, not all of them. The V and J calls and clone size come from that table; D and trimming were worked out from the DNA. The sample has approximately 270,000 clones, around 90% seen once. This record comes from a study of blood T cell repertoires in COVID-19. Overall study: Acute and convalescent COVID-19 specimens originated in the United States, Italy and Spain. PBMCs, B-cell-depleted T cells, or T cells provided the cDNA or gDNA that made up the material.

CDR3 length: 12 amino acids. Trimming left V 3 bases short and J 10 bases short, with 10 bases between. Per the germline V gene, CDR1 is MNHEY and CDR2 is SMNVEV (reference sequence). The clonotype was recovered from a man aged 50-59 years with acute or convalescent COVID-19. What was sequenced was peripheral blood. V and J are TRBV27 and TRBJ2-1; D gene ambiguous. The CDR3, as DNA: TGTGCCAGCAGTTTCGACCGGAGAGAGCAGTTCTTC. Translation: CASSFDRREQFF.